The present T cell receptor (beta chain) was sequenced within a study of beta chain features in type 1 diabetes. A CD45RO/CCR7/CD25/CD127/CD95/CD27 panel sorted naive, central memory, regulatory and stem cell-like memory CD4+ cells. CDR3 length: 15 amino acids. The germline V gene encodes CDR1 MNHEY and CDR2 SVGAGI. The V end was cut by 0 bases, the J end by 5 bases, with 13 bases between. The isolated RNA, all of it, was reverse transcribed, so expressed TCRB transcripts were what got sequenced. This table comes from immunoSEQ multiplex PCR, and its TCRdb copy is limited to in-frame clones, with some not included. The data contain more than 140,000 clones, over 8% of them singletons.

The source is a middle-aged woman in good health. This sequence joins TRBV6-5 and TRBJ1-1, with D possibly matching TRBD1 (6 bases). What was sequenced was central memory CD4+ T cells from blood. Here the CDR3 reads CASSYSDIRGTEAFF. CDR3 sequence (DNA): TGTGCCAGCAGTTACTCCGACATCAGGGGAACTGAAGCTTTCTTT.